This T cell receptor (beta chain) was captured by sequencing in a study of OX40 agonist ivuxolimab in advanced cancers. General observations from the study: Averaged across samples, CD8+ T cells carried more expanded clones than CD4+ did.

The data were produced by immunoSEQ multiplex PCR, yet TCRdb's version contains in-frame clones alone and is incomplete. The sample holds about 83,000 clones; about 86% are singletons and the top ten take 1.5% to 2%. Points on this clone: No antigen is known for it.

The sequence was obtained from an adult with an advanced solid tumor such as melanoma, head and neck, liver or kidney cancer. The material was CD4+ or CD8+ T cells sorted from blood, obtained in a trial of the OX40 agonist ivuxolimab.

DNA for the CDR3: TGCAGCGTTGCCGGGACAGGTGGAGGGATGAATGAAAAACTGTTTTTT. It is translated as CSVAGTGGGMNEKLFF. J is TRBJ1-4 and V is TRBV29-1; 8 nucleotides agree with TRBD1. Germline V gene data show CDR1 as SQVTM and CDR2 as ANQGSEA. The J segment lost 5 bases and the V segment lost 4 bases, leaving 12 bases of the junction unmatched. CDR3 length: 16 amino acids. The full variable domain, with the rest looked up from reference TRBV29-1 and TRBJ1-4, is SAVISQKPSRDICQRGTSLTIQCQVDSQVTMMFWYRQQPGQSLTLIATANQGSEATYESGFVIDKFPISRPNLTFSTLTVSNMSPEDSSIYLCSVAGTGGGMNEKLFFGSGTQLSVL.